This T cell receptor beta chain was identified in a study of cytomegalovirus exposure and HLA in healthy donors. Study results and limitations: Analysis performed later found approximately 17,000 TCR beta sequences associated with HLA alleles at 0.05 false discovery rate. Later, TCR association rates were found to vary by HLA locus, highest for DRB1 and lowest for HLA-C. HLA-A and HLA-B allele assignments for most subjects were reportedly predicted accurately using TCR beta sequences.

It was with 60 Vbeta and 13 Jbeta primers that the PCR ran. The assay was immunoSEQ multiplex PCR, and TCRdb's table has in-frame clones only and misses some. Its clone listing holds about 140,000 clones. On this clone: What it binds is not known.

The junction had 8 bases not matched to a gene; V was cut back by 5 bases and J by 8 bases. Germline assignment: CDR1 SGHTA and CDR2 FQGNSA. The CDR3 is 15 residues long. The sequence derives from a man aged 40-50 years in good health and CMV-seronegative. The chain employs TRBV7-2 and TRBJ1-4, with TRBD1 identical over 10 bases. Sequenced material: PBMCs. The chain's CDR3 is CASSPRQGAKEKLFF. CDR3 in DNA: TGTGCCAGCAGCCCCCGACAGGGGGCCAAGGAAAAACTGTTTTTT.